The 23 T cell receptor beta chains given below trace back to one sample, sequenced in a study of blood T cell repertoires in COVID-19. Assay used: immunoSEQ multiplex PCR; TCRdb lists only in-frame clones, some missing. The sample yields approximately 120,000 clones, roughly 74% seen once. The sample consisted of peripheral blood. The receptors originated from a man aged 80 or over with COVID-19, enrolled during active disease.

The V call is TRBV6-2 or TRBV6-3, the J call TRBJ2-1; D is perhaps TRBD2 (5 bases). Germline loops: CDR1 MNHEY, CDR2 SVGEGT. V gave up 2 bases and J gave up 2 bases, with 19 bases separating them. This CDR3 is built from 18 residues. The DNA of the CDR3 is TGTGCCAGCAGTTACCAGCCCAGGACTTCCCGTCCCTACAATGAGCAGTTCTTC. Translation: CASSYQPRTSRPYNEQFF.

This clone was detected a few times. V and J are TRBV6-4 and TRBJ2-1; 10 bases map to TRBD2. Germline-derived CDR1 and CDR2 are MRHNA and SNTAGT. The CDR3 has 14 residues. The V and J ends lost 8 bases and 4 bases, in that order; junction bases with no gene match: 5. This CDR3 is CASATSGSYNEQFF. In DNA form, the CDR3 reads TGTGCCAGCGCGACTAGCGGGTCGTACAATGAGCAGTTCTTC.

This clone was counted a few times. The gene calls are TRBV28 and TRBJ1-5; no reliable D call. The V gene lost 4 bases and the J gene lost 4 bases, with 8 bases spanning the gap. There are 13 residues in the CDR3. Per germline, CDR1 MDHEN and CDR2 SYDVKM. This CDR3 reads CASSSIRNQPQHF. CDR3 bases: TGTGCCAGCAGTTCGATCAGGAATCAGCCCCAGCATTTT.

The chain uses TRBV4-1 and TRBJ1-3, with 7 bases aligning to TRBD1. V gave up 1 base and J gave up 0 bases; unmatched junction bases: 9. Per the germline V gene, CDR1 is MGHRA and CDR2 is YSYEKL. This CDR3 is 18 amino acids long. CDR3 amino acids: CASSQAPGTASSGNTIYF. The CDR3 DNA reads as TGCGCCAGCAGCCAAGCTCCCGGGACAGCATCCTCTGGAAACACCATATATTTT.

This clone was seen a handful of times. This chain's CDR3 is CASNAAQSAGYTF. CDR3 nucleotides: TGTGCCAGTAACGCCGCCCAGTCTGCTGGCTACACCTTC. V gene TRBV19 combines with J gene TRBJ1-2; D remains ambiguous. V was pared by 7 bases and J by 7 bases, with 16 bases between. The CDR3 extends over 13 amino acids. Per germline, CDR1 LNHDA and CDR2 SQIVND (reference sequence).

This clone was seen just once. J is TRBJ1-1 and V is TRBV7-2; 8 bases are a match to TRBD1. Unmatched junction bases numbered 15, after V lost 5 bases and J lost 13 bases. CDR3 length equals 14 residues. Germline loops: CDR1 SGHTA, CDR2 FQGNSA. DNA for the CDR3: TGTGCCAGCAGCCTAACCGGGACACAGGGGGTAGGTTTCTTT. It specifies CASSLTGTQGVGFF. Variable domain in full (rest from reference TRBV7-2 and TRBJ1-1): GAGVSQSPSNKVTEKGKDVELRCDPISGHTALYWYRQSLGQGLEFLIYFQGNSAPDKSGLPSDRFSAERTGGSVSTLTIQRTQQEDSAVYLCASSLTGTQGVGFFGQGTRLTVV.

This sequence joins TRBV5-1 and TRBJ2-5; D remains ambiguous. CDR1 SGHRS and CDR2 YFSETQ come from the germline V gene. Trimming stripped 1 base from V and 0 bases from J, with 7 bases between. The CDR3 has 14 amino acids. The CDR3 region has the DNA TGCGCCAGCAGCTTGTTTTCTTACCAAGAGACCCAGTACTTC. Protein sequence: CASSLFSYQETQYF.

The rearrangement uses TRBV7-3 and TRBJ2-3, with TRBD2 matching over 7 bases. The CDR3 extends over 15 amino acids. CDR1 and CDR2 from the germline V gene are SGHTA and FQGTGA. The junction had 3 bases not matched to a gene; V was cut back by 2 bases and J by 1 base. CDR3 nucleotides: TGTGCCAGCAGCTTACAAGCGGGGCGCACAGATACGCAGTATTTT. This sequence encodes CASSLQAGRTDTQYF.

CDR3 DNA: TGCGCCAGCAGCCAGAGACTAGCGGACTACGAGCAGTACTTC. Residues: CASSQRLADYEQYF. J is TRBJ2-7 and V is TRBV4-3; 9 bases are a match to TRBD2. Per the germline V gene, CDR1 is LGHNA and CDR2 is YSLEER. V shed 3 bases and J 3 bases; nucleotides not matched to a gene: 3. The CDR3 has 14 amino acids.

The chain links TRBV11-2 to TRBJ2-7; D is uncertain. CDR1 is SGHAT and CDR2 is FQNNGV in the germline V gene. The V end lost 4 bases, the J end lost 3 bases, and 4 bases lay between the germline ends. The CDR3 spans 11 residues. Written as DNA, the CDR3 is TGTGCCAGCAGCTCCTTCTACGAGCAGTACTTC. It yields the protein CASSSFYEQYF.

CDR3 sequence: CASSLGDRVTGELFF. DNA for the CDR3: TGTGCCAGCAGCTTAGGTGACAGGGTCACCGGGGAGCTGTTTTTT. The chain is built from TRBV7-9 and TRBJ2-2; 7 bases line up with TRBD1. The CDR3 totals 15 residues. The germline V gene has CDR1 SEHNR and CDR2 FQNEAQ (reference sequence). V shed 1 base, J shed 4 bases, and the junction held 3 bases outside the gene matches.

This clone was detected only a few times. This chain joins TRBV7-2 and TRBJ2-3; 12 positions agree with TRBD2. This CDR3 contains 15 residues. V was clipped by 4 bases and J by 8 bases; unmatched bases: 7. Germline-derived CDR1 and CDR2 are SGHTA and FQGNSA. The CDR3 reads CASSSSGRAFGTQYF. CDR3 DNA: TGTGCCAGCAGCTCTAGCGGGAGGGCCTTTGGTACGCAGTATTTT.

The chain has TRBV7-2 and TRBJ2-5; no firm D call. The CDR3 covers 12 residues. In germline, CDR1 is SGHTA, CDR2 FQGNSA. V gave up 3 bases and J gave up 7 bases, with 9 bases separating them. The CDR3 nucleotides read TGTGCCAGCAGCTTCCCCCCCGGGACCCAGTACTTC. This sequence encodes CASSFPPGTQYF.

The rearrangement joins TRBV4-2 to TRBJ1-4, with D uncertain. The CDR3 spans 15 residues. Trimming stripped 4 bases from V and 6 bases from J, with 15 bases between. CDR1 LGHNA and CDR2 YNFKEQ come from the germline V gene. CDR3 sequence (DNA): TGTGCCAGCAGCCGGGAGGGAACAATCTATGAAAAACTGTTTTTT. Its translation: CASSREGTIYEKLFF.

V is TRBV28 and J is TRBJ2-1; D uncertain. Germline-derived CDR1 and CDR2 are MDHEN and SYDVKM. Trimming removed 6 bases from V and 7 bases from J, with 4 bases in between. CDR3 length: 10 residues. The CDR3 DNA is TGTGCCAGCAGCTCGAATGAGCAGTTCTTC. It translates to CASSSNEQFF.

The V call is TRBV18, the J call TRBJ2-1, with 13 bases that match TRBD2. Trimming at V came to 3 bases and at J to 1 base, leaving 3 bases not matched to a gene. From germline, CDR1 is KGHSH and CDR2 LQKENI. This CDR3 comprises 17 residues. The CDR3 coding sequence is TGTGCCAGCTCACCCGGGACTAGCGGGACATCCTACAATGAGCAGTTCTTC. Protein: CASSPGTSGTSYNEQFF.

The chain carries TRBV7-2 and TRBJ1-2, with D possibly TRBD1 on 5 matching bases. CDR3 length: 15 residues. Trimming took 4 bases from V and 1 from J, leaving 13 bases between them. Per the germline V gene, CDR1 is SGHTA and CDR2 is FQGNSA. As DNA, the CDR3 is TGTGCCAGCAGCTATATTTCACAGGTTAACTATGGCTACACCTTC. This gives the protein CASSYISQVNYGYTF.

The chain couples TRBV2 to TRBJ2-5, with TRBD2 matching 10 bases. Germline CDR1 and CDR2: SNHLY and FYNNEI. This CDR3 region has 14 residues. Trimming cost V 8 bases and J 5 bases; bases outside gene matches: 8. The CDR3 nucleotides read TGTGCCAGCCGAAAGCGGGAGGGCCAGGAGACCCAGTACTTC. Translating it yields CASRKREGQETQYF. Variable domain in full (rest from reference TRBV2 and TRBJ2-5): EPEVTQTPSHQVTQMGQEVILRCVPISNHLYFYWYRQILGQKVEFLVSFYNNEISEKSEIFDDQFSVERPDGSNFTLKIRSTKLEDSAMYFCASRKREGQETQYFGPGTRLLVL.

The V call is TRBV28, the J call TRBJ1-1; D possibly corresponds to TRBD1 (5 bases). CDR1 MDHEN and CDR2 SYDVKM come from the germline V gene. Trimming took off 7 bases at V and 3 bases at J, with 12 bases between the two ends. This CDR3 spans 13 amino acids. The CDR3 loop is CASKEQAHTEAFF. The CDR3 region has the DNA TGTGCCAGCAAGGAACAGGCGCACACTGAAGCTTTCTTT.

The gene calls are TRBV11-2 and TRBJ1-1; 9 bases match TRBD1. With V trimmed by 3 bases and J by 4 bases, 3 bases remained unmatched. Germline V gene sequence: CDR1 SGHAT, CDR2 FQNNGV. The CDR3 totals 14 residues. CDR3 nucleotide sequence: TGTGCCAGCAGCTTCGGGACAGGGCCCACTGAAGCTTTCTTT. Translated, it gives CASSFGTGPTEAFF.

This clone was seen once. The rearrangement links TRBV19 to TRBJ1-1; 9 nucleotides line up with TRBD1. There are 14 residues in the CDR3. CDR1 is LNHDA and CDR2 is SQIVND in the germline V gene (reference sequence). The V and J ends lost 4 bases and 5 bases, in that order; junction bases with no gene match: 5. The CDR3 spells CASSRTGERTEAFF. The CDR3 coding sequence is TGTGCCAGTAGTAGGACAGGGGAGAGGACTGAAGCTTTCTTT.

This sequence joins TRBV29-1 and TRBJ2-7; D perhaps matches TRBD1 (5 bases). Trimming pared 4 bases from V and 4 bases from J, leaving 17 bases between. CDR1 is SQVTM and CDR2 is ANQGSEA in the germline V gene. The CDR3 loop spans 14 amino acids. The CDR3 is CSVGAWGRPYEQYF. The CDR3 DNA sequence: TGCAGCGTTGGCGCATGGGGCAGGCCTTACGAGCAGTACTTC.

The V gene is TRBV5-1, the J gene TRBJ2-2, with 7 positions matching TRBD2. The CDR3 consists of 14 residues. With V trimmed by 6 bases and J by 0 bases, 2 bases remained unmatched. CDR1 and CDR2 from the germline V gene are SGHRS and YFSETQ. Here the CDR3 DNA reads TGCGCCAGCATGGGACTAACGAACACCGGGGAGCTGTTTTTT. Amino acids: CASMGLTNTGELFF.